The T cell receptor beta chain described here comes from a study of long-term antiretroviral therapy in people with HIV. In the study overall: The earliest samples came from an era when ART typically awaited falling CD4 counts. Regarding the study as a whole: Nothing was known about ART adherence, viral resistance or changes in therapy. The study found narrower CDR3 length ranges in HIV repertoires than in controls. Dominance of pre-ART expanded clones persisted, fluctuating and often declining after ART.

This CDR3 region has 15 residues. CDR1 and CDR2 (germline): LGHNA, YNFKEQ. With V trimmed by 1 base and J by 9 bases, 8 bases remained unmatched. Run at survey level, the immunoSEQ assay was version v3.0. Repertoires were generated with immunoSEQ multiplex PCR, while TCRdb's copy carries only in-frame clones and drops some. The data hold fewer than 25,000 clones, with 90% to 95% observed a single time. Regarding this clone: Its target is unknown.

This TCR came from a woman between 45 and 65 years old with HIV. Here the sequenced sample was unsorted PBMCs, taken almost 5 years after starting antiretroviral therapy. V and J are TRBV4-2 and TRBJ2-1; 8 bases fit TRBD2. CDR3 sequence reads: CASSQGEGLASEQFF. CDR3 bases: TGTGCCAGCAGCCAAGGGGAAGGACTAGCTTCTGAGCAGTTCTTC.